A single sample gave rise to the 29 T cell receptor beta chains below, sequenced in a study of T-cell memory formation after mild COVID-19 (dated by TCRdb to the early 2020s). Library preparation was by 5' RACE. The instrument given in TCRdb is Illumina NovaSeq 6000. TCRdb reprocessed the public reads (quality trimming at Q25 with fastp, clone calling with MiXCR) and kept in-frame beta chains. Every distinct CDR3 protein forms one entry, paired with its most common genes and DNA. This sample comprises about 270,000 distinct CDR3 sequences, less than 20% of them detected only once. The ten biggest clones cover 2.1% of the sample. The sample taken for sequencing was PBMCs or a T cell subset sorted from them (not recorded which). The receptors originated from an adult woman who had mild COVID-19 (a few samples of this study predate the infection). The sample titles of this study are shuffled in the database, so cell type and time point are left out; the donor was told from shared clones.

This clonotype showed up just a few times. The rearrangement uses TRBV20-1 and TRBJ1-2, with 7 bases matching TRBD1. Germline V gene lookup returns CDR1 DFQATT and CDR2 SNEGSKA (reference sequence). The CDR3 has 14 residues. Trimming at V came to 4 bases and at J to 6 bases, leaving 11 bases not matched to a gene. CDR3 in amino acids: CSATISTGRDGYTF. The CDR3 nucleotides are TGCAGTGCTACAATATCGACAGGGAGGGATGGCTACACCTTC.

The table lists this clonotype with many counts. V is TRBV25-1 and J is TRBJ2-7, with 7 nucleotides matching TRBD1. The CDR3 runs to 15 residues. V was clipped by 4 bases and J by 4 bases; unmatched bases: 10. CDR1 MGHDK and CDR2 SYGVNS come from the germline V gene. The chain's CDR3 is CASSAMNRGSYEQYF. As DNA, the CDR3 is TGTGCCAGCAGTGCAATGAACAGGGGTTCGTACGAGCAGTACTTC.

The genes are TRBV20-1 and TRBJ2-1, with TRBD2 identical over 10 bases. Germline assignment: CDR1 DFQATT and CDR2 SNEGSKA (reference sequence). The trim removed 5 bases at V and 4 bases at J, leaving 8 bases unmatched. This CDR3 is built from 15 residues. The CDR3 region is CSAEESGRAYNEQFF. CDR3 nucleotide sequence: TGCAGTGCTGAAGAGAGCGGGAGGGCTTACAATGAGCAGTTCTTC.

The chain has TRBV5-1 and TRBJ1-6, with 7 bases that match TRBD1. V lost 0 bases and J lost 0; bases outside the gene matches: 6. CDR1 is SGHRS, CDR2 YFSETQ, per germline. The CDR3 spans 18 residues. The CDR3 DNA follows: TGCGCCAGCAGCTTGGTGGGGACAGCCAGCTCCTATAATTCACCCCTCCACTTT. This encodes CASSLVGTASSYNSPLHF.

The genes are TRBV12-5 and TRBJ1-2, with D possibly TRBD1 on 5 matching bases. Germline V gene data show CDR1 as LGHNT and CDR2 as FRNRAP. V was pared by 3 bases and J by 8 bases, with 10 bases between. CDR3 length: 12 amino acids. The DNA of the CDR3 is TGTGCTAGTGGTTTTTCGGGGCACGGCTACACCTTC. Translating it yields CASGFSGHGYTF.

V gene TRBV10-3 combines with J gene TRBJ1-1; D unclear. Germline CDR1 ENHRY, CDR2 SYGVKD. This CDR3 has 16 residues. The ends were cut back, 0 bases at V and 2 bases at J, with 13 bases in the middle. The CDR3 nucleotides read TGTGCCATCAGTGAGTCGGTAGGACGAGGTAACACTGAAGCTTTCTTT. Protein product: CAISESVGRGNTEAFF.

This clonotype was seen more than once but under ten times. V and J are TRBV12-3 or TRBV12-4 and TRBJ2-7; weak D call: TRBD2 (7 bases). This CDR3 spans 15 amino acids. Trimming removed 9 bases from V and 3 bases from J, with 21 bases in between. The CDR3 nucleotides read TGTGCCAGTACCGATAGGGGGGGCGTGCACTACGAGCAGTACTTC. Translating it yields CASTDRGGVHYEQYF.

The CDR3 DNA reads as TGTGCCAGCAGCTTAGGCCCCACCGGAACAGGGGGCGAGTACTTC. Its protein is CASSLGPTGTGGEYF. The V and J genes are TRBV7-6 and TRBJ2-7; 9 positions agree with TRBD1. The CDR3 covers 15 residues. V shed 1 base and J 11 bases; nucleotides not matched to a gene: 12. From germline, CDR1 is SGHVS and CDR2 FNYEAQ.

The chain carries TRBV7-6 and TRBJ2-1, with 14 bases lining up with TRBD2. The trim removed 3 bases at V and 4 bases at J, leaving 11 bases unmatched. Per germline, CDR1 SGHVS and CDR2 FNYEAQ. The CDR3 is 19 residues long. The CDR3 DNA follows: TGTGCCAGCAGCTTCACCCTCCGTCGACTAGCGGGGGGGTACAATGAGCAGTTCTTC. It encodes CASSFTLRRLAGGYNEQFF.

This clonotype was found many times. V and J are TRBV5-1 and TRBJ2-5, with 9 nucleotides matching TRBD1. This CDR3 is 14 amino acids long. CDR1 and CDR2 from the germline V gene are SGHRS and YFSETQ. With 4 bases clipped from V and 5 bases from J, the junction kept 6 bases outside the gene matches. The CDR3 DNA reads as TGCGCCAGCAGCCTGAACAGGGGGCCGGAGACCCAGTACTTC. It translates to CASSLNRGPETQYF.

This clonotype was observed a few times. This chain uses TRBV20-1 with TRBJ2-5; D may correspond to TRBD1 or TRBD2 (5 bases each). V shed 3 bases and J shed 2 bases, with 7 bases lying between them. The CDR3 totals 12 residues. Germline CDR1 reads DFQATT; CDR2 reads SNEGSKA (reference sequence). The CDR3 coding sequence is TGCAGTGCTAGGGGACCTCAAGAGACCCAGTACTTC. It codes for CSARGPQETQYF.

The table lists this clonotype with a few counts. This chain links TRBV9 with TRBJ2-3; D might be TRBD2 (6 bases). The V gene's germline CDR1 is SGDLS and CDR2 YYNGEE. V lost 0 bases to trimming and J lost 1 base, with 9 bases between them. This CDR3 region has 15 residues. The DNA of the CDR3 is TGTGCCAGCAGCGTAGAGCCTAGCGGCACAGATACGCAGTATTTT. This sequence encodes CASSVEPSGTDTQYF.

This chain uses TRBV4-1 with TRBJ2-1; a possible D gene is TRBD1 (6 bases). Per germline, CDR1 MGHRA and CDR2 YSYEKL. V shed 1 base and J shed 7 bases, with 20 bases lying between them. The CDR3 sequence is 17 residues long. The CDR3 is CASSQGFGRGLGNEQFF. CDR3 nucleotides: TGCGCCAGCAGCCAAGGGTTCGGCAGGGGCCTTGGGAATGAGCAGTTCTTC.

This clonotype appeared many times. This sequence joins TRBV9 and TRBJ2-1; TRBD2 aligns across 12 bases. Germline V gene sequence: CDR1 SGDLS, CDR2 YYNGEE. This CDR3 contains 20 residues. The ends lost 0 bases at V and 7 bases at J; junction bases unmatched: 17. The CDR3 DNA follows: TGTGCCAGCAGCGTAGACCCCTTCCCCCTGACTAGCGGGAGCGCGAATGAGCAGTTCTTC. Protein: CASSVDPFPLTSGSANEQFF. Full variable domain (rest looked up from reference TRBV9 and TRBJ2-1): DSGVTQTPKHLITATGQRVTLRCSPRSGDLSVYWYQQSLDQGLQFLIQYYNGEERAKGNILERFSAQQFPDLHSELNLSSLELGDSALYFCASSVDPFPLTSGSANEQFFGPGTRLTVL.

In this sample, this clonotype turned up many times. This chain uses TRBV25-1 with TRBJ2-2; D gene unclear. V lost 8 bases, J lost 1 base, and 8 bases lay in between. The CDR3 loop spans 13 amino acids. Germline lookup yields CDR1 MGHDK and CDR2 SYGVNS. As DNA, the CDR3 is TGTGCCAGCGTCGAACAGAACACCGGGGAGCTGTTTTTT. Residues: CASVEQNTGELFF.

The chain uses TRBV6-1 and TRBJ1-2; 7 positions match TRBD1. After removal of 5 bases from V and 4 bases from J, the junction contained 16 bases not matched to a gene. The CDR3 runs 17 residues. The germline CDR1 and CDR2 sequences are MNHNS and SASEGT. The CDR3 loop is CASSRVGVQGTSYGYTF. Written as DNA, the CDR3 is TGTGCCAGCAGTCGAGTAGGGGTACAGGGGACATCCTATGGCTACACCTTC.

The rearrangement joins TRBV7-9 to TRBJ2-1, with TRBD1 identical over 7 bases. Germline V lookup: CDR1 SEHNR, CDR2 FQNEAQ (reference sequence). The CDR3 consists of 16 residues. V gave up 4 bases and J gave up 7 bases; unmatched junction bases: 13. The CDR3 DNA sequence: TGTGCCAGCAGCTCATTAGGCGACAGGGTGGGAAATGAGCAGTTCTTC. It specifies CASSSLGDRVGNEQFF.

V is TRBV10-3 and J is TRBJ2-7, with unresolved D. With 8 bases removed from V and 2 bases from J, the gap between germline ends came to 13 bases. Germline CDR1 and CDR2: ENHRY and SYGVKD. The CDR3 contains 13 residues. The CDR3 DNA is TGTGCCATCGGGCTAGAAACGGCCTACGAGCAGTACTTC. It codes for CAIGLETAYEQYF.

The sample holds a few counts of this clonotype. The V gene is TRBV7-9, the J gene TRBJ1-2, with 7 bases that match TRBD1. V shed 5 bases, J shed 2 bases, and the junction held 5 bases outside the gene matches. The CDR3 has 14 residues. Germline V gene data show CDR1 as SEHNR and CDR2 as FQNEAQ (reference sequence). CDR3 nucleotide sequence: TGTGCCAGCAGCCCAGAGACAGGGAACTATGGCTACACCTTC. Translation gives CASSPETGNYGYTF. Full variable domain (missing parts from reference TRBV7-9 and TRBJ1-2): DTGVSQNPRHKITKRGQNVTFRCDPISEHNRLYWYRQTLGQGPEFLTYFQNEAQLEKSRLLSDRFSAERPKGSFSTLEIQRTEQGDSAMYLCASSPETGNYGYTFGSGTRLTVV.

The chain combines TRBV29-1 with TRBJ1-2; 9 nucleotides agree with TRBD1. The CDR3 consists of 13 residues. The J segment lost 4 bases and the V segment lost 7 bases, leaving 7 bases of the junction unmatched. CDR1 and CDR2 from the germline V gene are SQVTM and ANQGSEA. The CDR3 here is CSARGDRVYGYTF. CDR3 in DNA: TGCAGCGCTAGAGGGGACAGGGTCTATGGCTACACCTTC.

DNA of the CDR3: TGCAGTGCTAGTATCACGTACCAAGAGACCCAGTACTTC. It encodes CSASITYQETQYF. The genes are TRBV20-1 and TRBJ2-5; D uncertain. The germline V gene has CDR1 DFQATT and CDR2 SNEGSKA (reference sequence). The CDR3 consists of 13 residues. V was cut by 3 bases and J by 0 bases, with 8 bases left in between.

This clonotype was observed at least ten times. The rearrangement joins TRBV7-2 to TRBJ2-7; D is unresolved. V was trimmed by 1 base and J by 6 bases, leaving 16 bases between them. CDR1 SGHTA and CDR2 FQGNSA come from the germline V gene. This CDR3 is 15 amino acids long. The CDR3 nucleotides are TGTGCCAGCAGCTTAGAGCAGGACCCCCTACGCGAGCAGTACTTC. It yields the protein CASSLEQDPLREQYF.

V and J are TRBV12-3 or TRBV12-4 and TRBJ2-2, with a tentative D call TRBD2 (5 bases). CDR3 length equals 18 residues. Trimming pared 6 bases from V and 0 bases from J, leaving 20 bases between. The CDR3, as DNA: TGTGCCAGCAGCCCACCTTCGGTGGCACTAGCGAACACCGGGGAGCTGTTTTTT. It translates to CASSPPSVALANTGELFF.

This clonotype was picked up many times. This rearrangement joins TRBV24-1 to TRBJ1-5; maybe TRBD1 (5 bases). V was trimmed by 9 bases and J by 4 bases, leaving 12 bases between them. Per the germline V gene, CDR1 is KGHDR and CDR2 is SFDVKD. The CDR3 contains 13 residues. Here the CDR3 reads CATGDGGNQPQHF. CDR3 sequence (DNA): TGTGCCACCGGCGACGGGGGGAATCAGCCCCAGCATTTT.

This clonotype was counted only a few times. For the CDR3, the DNA is TGTGCCATCAGTGAGTTCGCAGGGTTGAACGGGGAGCTGTTTTTT. This codes for CAISEFAGLNGELFF. The chain has TRBV10-3 and TRBJ2-2, with D possibly matching TRBD1 (5 bases). Germline V gene lookup returns CDR1 ENHRY and CDR2 SYGVKD. Deletions cut 1 base from V and 7 bases from J, with 13 bases between. CDR3 length equals 15 residues.

This clonotype has only a few counts. CDR3 sequence reads: CASRRTATDTQYF. DNA of the CDR3: TGTGCCAGCAGACGGACAGCAACAGATACGCAGTATTTT. This rearrangement joins TRBV12-3 or TRBV12-4 to TRBJ2-3; tentative D call: TRBD1 (6 bases). Trimming pared 6 bases from V and 3 bases from J, leaving 10 bases between. CDR3 length: 13 residues.

This clonotype was recorded many times. V is TRBV5-4 and J is TRBJ1-2, with D unclear. CDR3 length: 12 residues. Germline CDR1 reads SGHNT; CDR2 reads YYREEE (reference sequence). V was pared by 3 bases and J by 4 bases, with 7 bases between. The DNA for the CDR3 is TGTGCCAGCAGCTCAGCGCTCTATGGCTACACCTTC. This codes for CASSSALYGYTF.

This clonotype turned up a few times. The chain combines TRBV12-3 or TRBV12-4 with TRBJ1-5, with 9 bases fitting TRBD1. The length of the CDR3 is 14 residues. Germline trimming cut 4 bases from V and 8 bases from J; bases unmatched to any gene: 6. In nucleotides, the CDR3 is TGTGCCAGCAGTTCCACCGGGACAGGGAAGCCCCAGCATTTT. The encoded protein is CASSSTGTGKPQHF.

This clonotype appeared a few times. The gene calls are TRBV5-1 and TRBJ2-4; D remains ambiguous. V lost 3 bases to trimming and J lost 6 bases, with 13 bases between them. Per the germline V gene, CDR1 is SGHRS and CDR2 is YFSETQ. CDR3 size: 14 residues. CDR3 protein: CASSSPGGLNIQYF. CDR3 DNA sequence: TGCGCCAGCAGCTCCCCGGGTGGGTTAAACATTCAGTACTTC.